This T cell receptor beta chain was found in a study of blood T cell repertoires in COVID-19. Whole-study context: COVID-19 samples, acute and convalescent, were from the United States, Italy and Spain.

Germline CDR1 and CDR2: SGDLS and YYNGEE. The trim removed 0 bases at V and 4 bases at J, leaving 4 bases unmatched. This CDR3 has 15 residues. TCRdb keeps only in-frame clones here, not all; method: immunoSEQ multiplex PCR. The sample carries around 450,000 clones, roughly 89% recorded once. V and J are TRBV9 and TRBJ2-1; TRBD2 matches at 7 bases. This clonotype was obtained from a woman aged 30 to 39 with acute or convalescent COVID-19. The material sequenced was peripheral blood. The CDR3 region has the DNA TGTGCCAGCAGCGTAGACGCGGGGGAATACAATGAGCAGTTCTTC. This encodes CASSVDAGEYNEQFF.